The 2 T cell receptor beta chains below come from one sample, sequenced in a study of control samples from healthy donors and cancer patients. Sequencing used immunoSEQ multiplex PCR; TCRdb keeps in-frame clones, though not all of them. The sample yields 130,000 to 150,000 clones, under 90% seen once. The material sequenced was blood. The receptors originated from a man aged 25-45 years in good health.

V is TRBV7-9 and J is TRBJ2-7; 10 nucleotides match TRBD2. The germline gives CDR1 SEHNR, CDR2 FQNEAQ (reference sequence). The CDR3 totals 16 residues. The V segment lost 5 bases and the J segment 1 base; nucleotides outside the gene matches: 8. The CDR3 loop is CASSTPGLAASYEQYF. DNA for the CDR3: TGTGCCAGCAGCACTCCAGGACTAGCGGCTTCCTACGAGCAGTACTTC.

This rearrangement joins TRBV7-8 to TRBJ2-5, with 11 bases matching TRBD2. Germline CDR1 and CDR2: SGHVS and FQNEAQ. V lost 4 bases to trimming and J lost 2 bases; unmatched junction nucleotides: 6. This CDR3 contains 16 residues. The CDR3 sequence: CASSYLTSGTQETQYF. CDR3 coding DNA: TGTGCCAGCAGCTACCTGACTAGCGGGACTCAAGAGACCCAGTACTTC.